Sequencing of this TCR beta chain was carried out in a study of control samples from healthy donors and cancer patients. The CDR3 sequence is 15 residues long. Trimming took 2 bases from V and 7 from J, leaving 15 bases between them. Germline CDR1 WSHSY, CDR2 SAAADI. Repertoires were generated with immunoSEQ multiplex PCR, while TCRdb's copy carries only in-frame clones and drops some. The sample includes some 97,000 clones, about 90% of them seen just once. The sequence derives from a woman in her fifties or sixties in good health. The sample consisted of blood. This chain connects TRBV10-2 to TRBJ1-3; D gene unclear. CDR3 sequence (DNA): TGCGCCAGCAGTGAGGGTAGGCAGCGAGGGAACACCATATATTTT. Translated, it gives CASSEGRQRGNTIYF.